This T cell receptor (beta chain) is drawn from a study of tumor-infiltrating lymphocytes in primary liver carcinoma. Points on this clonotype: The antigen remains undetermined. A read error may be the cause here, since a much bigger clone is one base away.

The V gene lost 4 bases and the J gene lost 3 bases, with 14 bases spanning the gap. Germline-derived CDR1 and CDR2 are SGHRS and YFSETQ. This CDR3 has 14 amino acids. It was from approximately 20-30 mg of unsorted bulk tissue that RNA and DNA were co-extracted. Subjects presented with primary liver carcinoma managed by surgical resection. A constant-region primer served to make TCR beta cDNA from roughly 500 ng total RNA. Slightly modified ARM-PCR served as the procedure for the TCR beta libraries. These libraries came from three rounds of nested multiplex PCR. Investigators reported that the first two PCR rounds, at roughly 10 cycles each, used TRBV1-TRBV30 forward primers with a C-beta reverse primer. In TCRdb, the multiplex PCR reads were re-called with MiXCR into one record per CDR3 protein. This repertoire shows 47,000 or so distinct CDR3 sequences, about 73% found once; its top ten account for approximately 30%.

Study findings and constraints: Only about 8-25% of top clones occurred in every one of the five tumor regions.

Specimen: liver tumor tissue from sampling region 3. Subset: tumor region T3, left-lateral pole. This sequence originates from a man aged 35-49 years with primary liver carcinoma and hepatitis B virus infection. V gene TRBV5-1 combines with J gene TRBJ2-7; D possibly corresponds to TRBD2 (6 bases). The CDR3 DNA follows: TGCGCCAGCAGCACCTCCGAGACTAGCTACGAGCAGTACTTC. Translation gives CASSTSETSYEQYF.